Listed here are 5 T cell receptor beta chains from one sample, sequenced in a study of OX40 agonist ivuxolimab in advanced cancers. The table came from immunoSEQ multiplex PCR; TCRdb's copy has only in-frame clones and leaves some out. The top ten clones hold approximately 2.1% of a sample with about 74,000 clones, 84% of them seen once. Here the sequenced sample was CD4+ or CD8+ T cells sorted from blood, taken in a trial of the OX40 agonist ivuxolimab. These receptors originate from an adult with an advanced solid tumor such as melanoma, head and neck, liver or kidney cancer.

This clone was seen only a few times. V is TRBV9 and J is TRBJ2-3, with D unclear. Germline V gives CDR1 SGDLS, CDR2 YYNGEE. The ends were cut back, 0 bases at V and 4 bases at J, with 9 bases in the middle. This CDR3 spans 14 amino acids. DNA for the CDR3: TGTGCCAGCAGCGTAGCTCATTCATCAGATACGCAGTATTTT. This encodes CASSVAHSSDTQYF.

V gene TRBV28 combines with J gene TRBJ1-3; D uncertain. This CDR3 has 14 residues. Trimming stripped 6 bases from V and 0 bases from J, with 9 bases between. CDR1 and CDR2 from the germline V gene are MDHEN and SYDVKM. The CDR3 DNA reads TGTGCCAGCAGCTCCCCAGCCTCTGGAAACACCATATATTTT. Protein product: CASSSPASGNTIYF. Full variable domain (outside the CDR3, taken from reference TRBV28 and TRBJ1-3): DVKVTQSSRYLVKRTGEKVFLECVQDMDHENMFWYRQDPGLGLRLIYFSYDVKMKEKGDIPEGYSVSREKKERFSLILESASTNQTSMYLCASSSPASGNTIYFGEGSWLTVV.

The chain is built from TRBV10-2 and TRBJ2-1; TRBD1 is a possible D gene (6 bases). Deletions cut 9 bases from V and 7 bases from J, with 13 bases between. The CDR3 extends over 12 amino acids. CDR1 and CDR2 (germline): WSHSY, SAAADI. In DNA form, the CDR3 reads TGCGCCAGTACAGGGCTTGGGAATGAGCAGTTCTTC. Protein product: CASTGLGNEQFF.

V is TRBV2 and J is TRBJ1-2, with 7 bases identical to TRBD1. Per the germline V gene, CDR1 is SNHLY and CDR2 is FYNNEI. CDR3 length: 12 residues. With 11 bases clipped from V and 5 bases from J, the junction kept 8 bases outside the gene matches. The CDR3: CAGESGGYGYTF. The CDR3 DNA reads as TGTGCCGGGGAGTCAGGGGGGTATGGCTACACCTTC. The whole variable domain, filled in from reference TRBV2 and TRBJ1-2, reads EPEVTQTPSHQVTQMGQEVILRCVPISNHLYFYWYRQILGQKVEFLVSFYNNEISEKSEIFDDQFSVERPDGSNFTLKIRSTKLEDSAMYFCAGESGGYGYTFGSGTRLTVV.

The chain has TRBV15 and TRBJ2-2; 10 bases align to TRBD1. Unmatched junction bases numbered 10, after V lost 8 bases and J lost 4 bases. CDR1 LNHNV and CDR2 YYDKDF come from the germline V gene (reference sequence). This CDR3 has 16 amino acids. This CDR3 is CATLDRGTGVTGELFF. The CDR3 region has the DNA TGTGCCACCTTAGACCGCGGGACAGGGGTCACCGGGGAGCTGTTTTTT.